The 4 T cell receptor beta chains presented below share a single source sample, sequenced in a study of CDR3 diversity in severe acne. TCRdb fed the PCR reads into MiXCR, producing one record per CDR3 protein. The sample includes tens of thousands of distinct CDR3 sequences, around 53% seen only once; the top ten take approximately 15%. Sequences were obtained from blood. The receptors come from a male donor in good health, without acne.

This clonotype was detected once. The V call is TRBV5-4, the J call TRBJ2-7, with TRBD2 identical over 13 bases. From germline, CDR1 is SGHNT and CDR2 YYREEE (reference sequence). Losses at the gene ends were 4 bases for V and 5 bases for J; bases not matched to a gene: 6. The CDR3 spans 15 residues. The CDR3 spells CASSRTGTSGNEQYF. Written as DNA, the CDR3 is TGTGCCAGCAGCCGCACCGGGACTAGCGGGAACGAGCAGTACTTC.

This clonotype was found many times. This may arise from a read error, as a much more abundant clone is one base away. The V and J genes are TRBV28 and TRBJ1-1, with TRBD1 identical over 7 bases. The V gene's germline CDR1 is MDHEN and CDR2 SYDVKM. J lost 6 bases, V lost 6 bases, and 10 bases had no gene match. CDR3 length equals 14 residues. In DNA, the CDR3 is TGTGCCAGCAGGATCCTCGGGACAGACCCTGAAGCTTTCTTT. Its translation: CASRILGTDPEAFF.

The chain links TRBV7-9 to TRBJ1-2, with 7 bases lining up with TRBD1. This CDR3 is 14 amino acids long. The ends lost 8 bases at V and 3 bases at J; junction bases unmatched: 9. The germline gives CDR1 SEHNR, CDR2 FQNEAQ (reference sequence). As DNA, the CDR3 is TGTGCCAGCTTCGGGAGGGGGCGGGACTATGGCTACACCTTC. Translating it yields CASFGRGRDYGYTF.

V is TRBV29-1 and J is TRBJ2-5; D not certain. The CDR3 extends over 11 amino acids. CDR1 and CDR2 (germline): SQVTM, ANQGSEA. V gave up 7 bases and J gave up 5 bases, with 11 bases separating them. This chain's CDR3 is CSAWSGETQYF. The CDR3 bases are TGCAGCGCCTGGTCCGGCGAGACCCAGTACTTC. Using reference TRBV29-1 and TRBJ2-5 for the parts outside the CDR3, the full variable domain is SAVISQKPSRDICQRGTSLTIQCQVDSQVTMMFWYRQQPGQSLTLIATANQGSEATYESGFVIDKFPISRPNLTFSTLTVSNMSPEDSSIYLCSAWSGETQYFGPGTRLLVL.